A single TCR beta chain is shown here with its context. What it binds is unknown. This sample is part of a study of T cell responses to AZD1222 COVID-19 vaccine. TCRdb's table, derived via immunoSEQ multiplex PCR, lists solely in-frame clones and lacks some. The data contain 140,000 to 150,000 clones, roughly 80% of them singletons. The CDR3 runs to 16 residues. CDR1 and CDR2 from the germline V gene are SGHTA and FQGTGA. The germline V and J ends were trimmed by 3 bases and 4 bases, with 15 bases remaining between them. Points from the study as a whole: The breadth and depth of Spike-specific TCRs increased once two AZD1222 doses had been given. Clonal diversity was possibly underestimated, and white British individuals and females predominated among donors. Repertoires were sampled only after the peak T cell response. Baseline serology detected seropositivity in only five to seven AZD1222 recipients.

The sequence derives from an adult in good health. This material consisted of peripheral blood, taken on day 0 of MenACWY control vaccination. The V and J genes are TRBV7-3 and TRBJ2-2; maybe TRBD1 (6 bases). The CDR3 reads CASSFQPGQSTGELFF. CDR3 in DNA: TGTGCCAGCAGCTTCCAGCCGGGACAAAGCACCGGGGAGCTGTTTTTT.